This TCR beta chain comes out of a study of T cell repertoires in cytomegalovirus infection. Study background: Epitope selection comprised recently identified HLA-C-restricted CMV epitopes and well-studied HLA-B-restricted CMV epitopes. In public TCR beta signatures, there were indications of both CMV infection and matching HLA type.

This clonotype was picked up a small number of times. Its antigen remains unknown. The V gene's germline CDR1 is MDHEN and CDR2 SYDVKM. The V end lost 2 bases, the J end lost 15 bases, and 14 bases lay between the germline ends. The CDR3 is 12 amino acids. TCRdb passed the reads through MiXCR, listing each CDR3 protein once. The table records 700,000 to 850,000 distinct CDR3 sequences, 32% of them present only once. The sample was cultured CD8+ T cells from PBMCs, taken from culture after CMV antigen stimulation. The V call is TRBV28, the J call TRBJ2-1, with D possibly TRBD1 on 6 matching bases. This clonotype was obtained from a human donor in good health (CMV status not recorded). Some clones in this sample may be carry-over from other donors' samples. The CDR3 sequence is CASSLAGAEGFF. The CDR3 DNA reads TGTGCCAGCAGTTTAGCAGGGGCCGAGGGGTTCTTC.